These 27 T cell receptor beta chains were sequenced from one sample in a study of T cell clonotyping in hematopoietic cell transplantation. Time point: recipient sample about 28 days before transplant, after cytoreduction. The assay was immunoSEQ multiplex PCR, and TCRdb's table has in-frame clones only and misses some. The profile covers about 3,300 clones, with 95% appearing a single time and 1.7% taken by the ten largest. The source was peripheral blood mononuclear cells, collected before stem cell transplant. All receptors derive from a woman aged 45 to 65 with chronic myeloid leukemia. Some clones in this sample may be carry-over from other donors' samples.

The chain combines TRBV7-7 with TRBJ2-7; D is uncertain. CDR3 size: 11 residues. Per germline, CDR1 SSHAT and CDR2 FNYEAQ (reference sequence). Trimming pared 0 bases from V and 6 bases from J, leaving 3 bases between. CDR3 sequence: CASSLAIEQYF. In DNA, the CDR3 is TGTGCCAGCAGCTTAGCGATCGAGCAGTACTTC.

Worth noting for this clone: The sample carries other DNA sequences with the same CDR3. The V and J genes are TRBV5-1 and TRBJ1-2; no reliable D call. Looked up from germline, CDR1 is SGHRS and CDR2 is YFSETQ. The CDR3 sequence is 13 residues long. The V end lost 3 bases, the J end lost 2 bases, and 8 bases lay between the germline ends. The CDR3 nucleotides are TGCGCCAGCAGCTCGACGGGAAACTATGGCTACACCTTC. This translates into CASSSTGNYGYTF. Complete variable domain (other parts from reference TRBV5-1 and TRBJ1-2): KAGVTQTPRYLIKTRGQQVTLSCSPISGHRSVSWYQQTPGQGLQFLFEYFSETQRNKGNFPGRFSGRQFSNSRSEMNVSTLELGDSALYLCASSSTGNYGYTFGSGTRLTVV.

The V call is TRBV2, the J call TRBJ1-2; a possible D gene is TRBD1 (5 bases). The CDR3 extends over 15 amino acids. Trimming took 4 bases from V and 2 from J, leaving 14 bases between them. Germline CDR1 is SNHLY and CDR2 is FYNNEI. This CDR3 reads CASSGGQGENYGYTF. The CDR3 nucleotides are TGTGCCAGCAGTGGGGGTCAAGGGGAGAACTATGGCTACACCTTC.

The rearrangement uses TRBV6-4 and TRBJ2-3; possible D gene TRBD2, 7 bases. This CDR3 comprises 14 residues. Germline CDR1 is MRHNA and CDR2 is SNTAGT. Trimming stripped 6 bases from V and 3 bases from J, with 13 bases between. The CDR3 bases are TGTGCCAGCAGCTCGGGGGGCCTGACAGATACGCAGTATTTT. This translates into CASSSGGLTDTQYF.

This chain joins TRBV7-2 and TRBJ2-5; tentatively, D is TRBD1 (6 bases). Germline V gene data show CDR1 as SGHTA and CDR2 as FQGNSA. CDR3 length: 15 amino acids. The V and J ends lost 5 bases and 5 bases respectively, with 18 bases between them. CDR3 loop: CASSPFPQDSETQYF. DNA for the CDR3: TGTGCCAGCAGCCCGTTCCCCCAGGACAGTGAGACCCAGTACTTC.

J is TRBJ2-5 and V is TRBV2, with 7 bases that match TRBD1. The CDR3 has 11 amino acids. Germline V gene lookup returns CDR1 SNHLY and CDR2 FYNNEI. Losses at the gene ends were 2 bases for V and 14 bases for J; bases not matched to a gene: 5. The DNA of the CDR3 is TGTGCCAGCAGTGAAACGGACAGGTATTACTTC. This encodes CASSETDRYYF. Full variable domain (outside the CDR3, taken from reference TRBV2 and TRBJ2-5): EPEVTQTPSHQVTQMGQEVILRCVPISNHLYFYWYRQILGQKVEFLVSFYNNEISEKSEIFDDQFSVERPDGSNFTLKIRSTKLEDSAMYFCASSETDRYYFGPGTRLLVL.

The V and J genes are TRBV4-3 and TRBJ1-2, with D unclear. Germline V lookup: CDR1 LGHNA, CDR2 YSLEER. The V end was cut by 3 bases, the J end by 6 bases, with 14 bases between. The CDR3 contains 14 residues. Written as DNA, the CDR3 is TGCGCCAGCAGCCATATGACGGTGGGCGATGGCTACACCTTC. Translating it yields CASSHMTVGDGYTF.

The V and J genes are TRBV9 and TRBJ2-1; 8 nucleotides align to TRBD2. After removal of 4 bases from V and 0 bases from J, the junction contained 12 bases not matched to a gene. The germline V gene encodes CDR1 SGDLS and CDR2 YYNGEE. The CDR3 has 18 amino acids. This CDR3 is CASSSRRGDPSSYNEQFF. CDR3 nucleotide sequence: TGTGCCAGCAGCTCGAGGCGGGGGGACCCTAGCTCCTACAATGAGCAGTTCTTC.

This chain joins TRBV10-2 and TRBJ2-1; 12 positions match TRBD2. The CDR3 contains 14 residues. CDR1 and CDR2 from the germline V gene are WSHSY and SAAADI. V shed 7 bases, J shed 7 bases, and the junction held 5 bases outside the gene matches. CDR3 in amino acids: CASTPSGRGNEQFF. In DNA form, the CDR3 reads TGCGCCAGCACCCCTAGCGGGAGGGGGAATGAGCAGTTCTTC.

There are a few counts of this clone. The gene calls are TRBV28 and TRBJ1-6; D is unresolved. Between the trimmed V and J ends, which lost 5 bases and 9 bases, there was a span of 8 bases. Germline V gene sequence: CDR1 MDHEN, CDR2 SYDVKM. The CDR3 has 12 amino acids. The CDR3 DNA reads as TGTGCCAGCAGTGCGACGGGTTCACCCCTCCACTTT. Translated, it gives CASSATGSPLHF. Supplemented by reference TRBV28 and TRBJ1-6, the full variable domain reads DVKVTQSSRYLVKRTGEKVFLECVQDMDHENMFWYRQDPGLGLRLIYFSYDVKMKEKGDIPEGYSVSREKKERFSLILESASTNQTSMYLCASSATGSPLHFGNGTRLTVT.

V usage is TRBV4-3 and J usage is TRBJ2-4; maybe TRBD2 (5 bases). From germline, CDR1 is LGHNA and CDR2 YSLEER. This CDR3 has 15 amino acids. Deletions cut 3 bases from V and 6 bases from J, with 15 bases between. CDR3 in amino acids: CASSQVGGLSNIQYF. CDR3 sequence (DNA): TGCGCCAGCAGCCAGGTGGGCGGGCTCTCAAACATTCAGTACTTC.

This chain joins TRBV29-1 and TRBJ2-3; D not certain. The germline V and J ends were trimmed by 1 base and 0 bases, with 5 bases remaining between them. The CDR3 loop spans 13 amino acids. Germline lookup yields CDR1 SQVTM and CDR2 ANQGSEA. The CDR3 loop is CSVEGSSTDTQYF. The CDR3 DNA reads as TGCAGCGTTGAAGGGTCTAGCACAGATACGCAGTATTTT.

This sequence joins TRBV9 and TRBJ1-2, with D possibly TRBD1 on 6 matching bases. Trimming removed 0 bases from V and 6 bases from J, with 9 bases in between. CDR3 length: 13 residues. Germline V gene lookup returns CDR1 SGDLS and CDR2 YYNGEE. The DNA for the CDR3 is TGTGCCAGCAGCGTAGCACAGGGAGATGGCTACACCTTC. Translation: CASSVAQGDGYTF.

V gene TRBV4-1 combines with J gene TRBJ2-7; D call uncertain. The V gene lost 0 bases and the J gene lost 1 base, with 10 bases spanning the gap. There are 15 residues in the CDR3. Germline values: CDR1 MGHRA, CDR2 YSYEKL. The CDR3 spells CASSQEKVRSYEQYF. The CDR3 nucleotides are TGCGCCAGCAGCCAAGAAAAAGTACGGTCCTACGAGCAGTACTTC.

This clone was seen only a few times. The chain links TRBV10-1 to TRBJ1-3; 12 positions agree with TRBD1. Per germline, CDR1 WNHNN and CDR2 SYGVQD (reference sequence). V lost 10 bases to trimming and J lost 0 bases; unmatched junction nucleotides: 10. The CDR3 has 17 residues. The chain's CDR3 is CANRDRGLSSSGNTIYF. In nucleotides, the CDR3 is TGCGCCAACCGGGACAGGGGGCTCTCGAGCTCTGGAAACACCATATATTTT.

The chain carries TRBV4-1 and TRBJ2-1; D may be TRBD1 (6 bases). From germline, CDR1 is MGHRA and CDR2 YSYEKL. The CDR3 has 14 amino acids. V lost 1 base, J lost 13 bases, and 17 bases lay in between. The CDR3 bases are TGCGCCAGCAGCCAAGGGATCAGGGGCCTAGAACAGTTCTTC. Translated, it gives CASSQGIRGLEQFF.

The V gene is TRBV2, the J gene TRBJ2-7, with TRBD1 identical over 7 bases. Germline CDR1 is SNHLY and CDR2 is FYNNEI. The CDR3 consists of 14 residues. The J segment lost 1 base and the V segment lost 8 bases, leaving 8 bases of the junction unmatched. CDR3 protein: CASGGQSSSYEQYF. CDR3 nucleotides: TGTGCCAGCGGGGGACAGTCTTCTTCCTACGAGCAGTACTTC.

The chain is built from TRBV4-2 and TRBJ1-3; D is undetermined. The V gene lost 5 bases and the J gene lost 0 bases, with 17 bases spanning the gap. In germline, CDR1 is LGHNA, CDR2 YNFKEQ. This CDR3 spans 17 amino acids. CDR3 sequence (DNA): TGTGCCAGCAGCTCGGACCGCCGGCCGTACTCTGGAAACACCATATATTTT. Amino acid sequence: CASSSDRRPYSGNTIYF.

The chain combines TRBV5-1 with TRBJ1-1; D uncertain. The CDR3 extends over 14 amino acids. The ends were cut back, 0 bases at V and 9 bases at J, with 15 bases in the middle. Germline CDR1 reads SGHRS; CDR2 reads YFSETQ. CDR3 coding DNA: TGCGCCAGCAGCTTGGCCGTTATTGGAGGAAAAGCTTTCTTT. It encodes CASSLAVIGGKAFF.

This chain links TRBV7-2 with TRBJ2-1; D is ambiguous. Between the trimmed V and J ends, which lost 4 bases and 9 bases, there was a span of 16 bases. CDR1 and CDR2 (germline): SGHTA, FQGNSA. There are 14 residues in the CDR3. DNA for the CDR3: TGTGCCAGCAGCTCCAACCGCCTAGTAAGTGAGCAGTTCTTC. Amino acid sequence: CASSSNRLVSEQFF. The entire variable domain, with the rest obtained from reference TRBV7-2 and TRBJ2-1, is as follows: GAGVSQSPSNKVTEKGKDVELRCDPISGHTALYWYRQSLGQGLEFLIYFQGNSAPDKSGLPSDRFSAERTGGSVSTLTIQRTQQEDSAVYLCASSSNRLVSEQFFGPGTRLTVL.

The chain has TRBV6-5 and TRBJ1-5; D is undetermined. Germline assignment: CDR1 MNHEY and CDR2 SVGAGI. CDR3 length: 15 residues. V was shortened by 4 bases and J by 5 bases, with 15 bases between the two germline ends. CDR3 DNA: TGTGCCAGCAGTTTCGCCGGTACCCGCGATCAGCCCCAGCATTTT. Its translation: CASSFAGTRDQPQHF.

The chain links TRBV6-5 to TRBJ1-1; D unclear. The CDR3 is 14 amino acids. Between the trimmed V and J ends, which lost 2 bases and 1 base, there was a span of 8 bases. Looked up from germline, CDR1 is MNHEY and CDR2 is SVGAGI. CDR3 in amino acids: CASSYESRNTEAFF. The CDR3 DNA is TGTGCCAGCAGTTACGAGAGCAGGAACACTGAAGCTTTCTTT.

This chain links TRBV5-5 with TRBJ2-7, with D unclear. CDR3 size: 14 residues. CDR1 and CDR2 (germline): SGHKS, YYEKEE (reference sequence). V was clipped by 0 bases and J by 2 bases, with 9 bases between them. CDR3 nucleotide sequence: TGTGCCAGCAGCTTGGACCCCAGTCCCTACGAGCAGTACTTC. This sequence encodes CASSLDPSPYEQYF.

The chain recombines TRBV5-4 with TRBJ2-7; D gene unclear. The CDR3 runs 14 residues. The germline CDR1 and CDR2 sequences are SGHNT and YYREEE (reference sequence). V was cut by 0 bases and J by 2 bases, with 9 bases left in between. The DNA of the CDR3 is TGTGCCAGCAGCTTGGGGGTTACTACCTACGAGCAGTACTTC. Its protein product is CASSLGVTTYEQYF.

This chain connects TRBV7-8 to TRBJ2-7; 7 bases map to TRBD1. The V gene's germline CDR1 is SGHVS and CDR2 FQNEAQ. The V segment lost 6 bases and the J segment 4 bases; nucleotides outside the gene matches: 12. The CDR3 runs 15 residues. The CDR3 here is CASRTRTGKLYEQYF. CDR3 in DNA: TGTGCCAGCAGGACCAGGACAGGAAAACTGTACGAGCAGTACTTC. The whole variable domain, filled in from reference TRBV7-8 and TRBJ2-7, reads GAGVSQSPRYKVAKRGQDVALRCDPISGHVSLFWYQQALGQGPEFLTYFQNEAQLDKSGLPSDRFFAERPEGSVSTLKIQRTQQEDSAVYLCASRTRTGKLYEQYFGPGTRLTVT.

This rearrangement joins TRBV28 to TRBJ1-1, with a weak D call TRBD1 (5 bases). Trimming pared 3 bases from V and 5 bases from J, leaving 28 bases between. Looked up from germline, CDR1 is MDHEN and CDR2 is SYDVKM. This CDR3 comprises 19 residues. The CDR3 reads CASSFRIGYAKGAFTEAFF. DNA of the CDR3: TGTGCCAGCAGTTTTCGAATAGGGTATGCAAAAGGGGCTTTTACTGAAGCTTTCTTT.

This rearrangement joins TRBV19 to TRBJ1-6; 9 bases match TRBD1. Losses at the gene ends were 4 bases for V and 6 bases for J; bases not matched to a gene: 1. The CDR3 loop spans 14 amino acids. Germline-derived CDR1 and CDR2 are LNHDA and SQIVND (reference sequence). The CDR3 loop is CASSKDRGNSPLHF. DNA for the CDR3: TGTGCCAGTAGTAAGGACAGGGGTAATTCACCCCTCCACTTT.